Listed below are T cell receptor beta chains from one sample, sequenced in a study of control samples from healthy donors and cancer patients. The assay was immunoSEQ multiplex PCR, and TCRdb's table has in-frame clones only and misses some. Among some 140,000 clones listed, about 90% were seen once. The sequenced sample was PBMCs. All receptors derive from a man aged 45-60 years with head and neck cancer. Each CDR3 is given with its conserved first and last residue. Fields, in order: D gene, V gene, clone size, J gene, CDR3 protein, CDR3 DNA. A D gene is named only where the DNA matches it firmly. Clone size appears in some rows only: once, few, many, or a class for an expanded clone.

NA	TRBV2	NA	TRBJ1-2	CASSEGQNYGYTF	TGTGCCAGCAGTGAAGGGCAGAACTATGGCTACACCTTC
NA	TRBV5-1	NA	TRBJ2-7	CASSSTQEEQYF	TGCGCCAGCAGCTCGACCCAAGAGGAGCAGTACTTC
TRBD1	TRBV5-4	NA	TRBJ1-1	CASSSAYRGLNEAFF	TGTGCCAGCAGCTCGGCCTACAGGGGGCTGAATGAAGCTTTCTTT
NA	TRBV5-4	NA	TRBJ1-2	CASSPPGMGGYGYTF	TGTGCCAGCAGCCCCCCGGGTATGGGTGGCTATGGCTACACCTTC
NA	TRBV21-1	NA	TRBJ1-5	CASSYGGTVPTGSNQPQHF	TGTGCCAGCAGCTATGGGGGGACAGTCCCAACGGGCAGCAATCAGCCCCAGCATTTT
NA	TRBV5-1	NA	TRBJ1-5	CASSEGTGSNQPQHF	TGCGCCAGCAGCGAAGGAACAGGCTCAAATCAGCCCCAGCATTTT
NA	TRBV5-4	NA	TRBJ2-7	CASSPGTPPHEQYF	TGTGCCAGCAGTCCCGGGACTCCCCCCCACGAGCAGTACTTC
NA	TRBV24-1	NA	TRBJ2-1	CATSPEGSYNEQFF	TGTGCCACCAGTCCAGAGGGGTCCTACAATGAGCAGTTCTTC
NA	TRBV6-5	NA	TRBJ1-2	CASTGNNYGYTF	TGTGCCAGTACAGGGAATAACTATGGCTACACCTTC
NA	TRBV5-1	NA	TRBJ1-4	CASSPGQHNEKLFF	TGCGCCAGCAGCCCAGGACAGCATAATGAAAAACTGTTTTTT
NA	TRBV18	NA	TRBJ1-1	CASSPSGVGDTEAFF	TGTGCCAGCTCACCCAGCGGTGTGGGGGACACTGAAGCTTTCTTT
TRBD2	TRBV11-3	NA	TRBJ2-1	CASSLGGGAKNEQFF	TGTGCCAGCAGCTTAGGCGGGGGGGCCAAGAATGAGCAGTTCTTC
NA	TRBV7-2	NA	TRBJ1-6	CASSFFGRGPLHF	TGTGCCAGCAGCTTTTTTGGACGTGGACCCCTCCACTTT
NA	TRBV29-1	NA	TRBJ1-1	CSALTGQGTEAFF	TGCAGCGCTCTGACAGGCCAGGGGACTGAAGCTTTCTTT
TRBD2	TRBV4-1	NA	TRBJ2-4	CASSLGSELAGDQYF	TGCGCCAGCAGCCTCGGGTCCGAACTAGCGGGAGACCAGTACTTC
NA	TRBV30	once	TRBJ1-1	CAFDRSENTEAFF	TGTGCCTTTGACAGGAGCGAGAACACTGAAGCTTTCTTT
NA	TRBV11-2	NA	TRBJ2-5	CASSLLGKTQYF	TGTGCCAGCAGCCTACTAGGGAAGACCCAGTACTTC
NA	TRBV6-5	NA	TRBJ1-6	CASSYSRQLHNSPLHF	TGTGCCAGCAGTTACTCCCGACAGCTACACAATTCACCCCTCCACTTT
NA	TRBV28	NA	TRBJ2-7	CASSPQGYEQYF	TGTGCCAGCAGTCCTCAGGGGTACGAGCAGTACTTC
NA	TRBV19	NA	TRBJ1-5	CASSISRSQTSNQPQHF	TGTGCCAGTAGTATCTCCAGGAGTCAAACAAGCAATCAGCCCCAGCATTTT
NA	TRBV6-5	many	TRBJ2-7	CASSRGISYEQYF	TGTGCCAGCAGCCGGGGGATCTCCTACGAGCAGTACTTC
NA	TRBV5-1	NA	TRBJ2-7	CASGLEVTYEQYF	TGCGCCAGCGGCCTTGAGGTAACCTACGAGCAGTACTTC
NA	TRBV14	NA	TRBJ2-3	CASSQAGDTQYF	TGTGCCAGCAGCCAAGCGGGGGATACGCAGTATTTT
TRBD1	TRBV27	NA	TRBJ2-2	CASSSQGVFTGELFF	TGTGCCAGCAGTTCACAGGGGGTTTTCACCGGGGAGCTGTTTTTT
TRBD1	TRBV18	NA	TRBJ1-5	CASSLTGDNQPQHF	TGTGCCAGCTCACTCACAGGGGACAATCAGCCCCAGCATTTT
TRBD2	TRBV7-9	once	TRBJ2-3	CASAAGASTDTQYF	TGTGCCAGCGCTGCGGGAGCTAGCACAGATACGCAGTATTTT
NA	TRBV7-9	NA	TRBJ1-1	CASSLYNTEAFF	TGTGCCAGCAGCTTGTACAACACTGAAGCTTTCTTT
NA	TRBV28	once	TRBJ2-2	CASKIGSLGELFF	TGTGCCAGCAAAATTGGCTCTCTCGGGGAGCTGTTTTTT
TRBD2	TRBV7-9	NA	TRBJ2-7	CASSLLHVGGVLSYEQYF	TGTGCCAGCAGCTTATTACACGTGGGGGGGGTGCTCTCCTACGAGCAGTACTTC
TRBD1	TRBV4-2	NA	TRBJ1-2	CASSQGLGGGAGYGYTF	TGTGCCAGCAGCCAAGGGCTAGGAGGGGGCGCGGGCTATGGCTACACCTTC
TRBD1	TRBV5-1	NA	TRBJ2-5	CASSVGQGEETQYF	TGCGCCAGCAGCGTGGGACAGGGCGAGGAGACCCAGTACTTC
TRBD1	TRBV9	NA	TRBJ2-3	CASSTKQGPSTDTQYF	TGTGCCAGCAGCACCAAACAGGGGCCGAGCACAGATACGCAGTATTTT
NA	TRBV19	NA	TRBJ2-1	CASSTETHSYNEQFF	TGTGCCAGTAGTACGGAGACTCACTCCTACAATGAGCAGTTCTTC
NA	TRBV19	NA	TRBJ2-1	CASSLYNEQFF	TGTGCCAGTAGTTTATACAATGAGCAGTTCTTC
NA	TRBV6-1	NA	TRBJ2-7	CASSEFWATYEQYF	TGTGCCAGCAGTGAATTCTGGGCCACGTACGAGCAGTACTTC
TRBD1	TRBV19	NA	TRBJ1-2	CASRPKSRDRNGYTF	TGTGCCAGTAGGCCAAAGAGCCGGGACAGAAATGGCTACACCTTC
TRBD1	TRBV5-1	NA	TRBJ2-1	CASSTPTGLNEQFF	TGCGCCAGCAGCACTCCGACAGGGCTTAATGAGCAGTTCTTC
NA	TRBV6-5	few	TRBJ2-4	CASSYGGFGNIQYF	TGTGCCAGCAGTTACGGGGGTTTTGGAAACATTCAGTACTTC
TRBD1	TRBV7-3	NA	TRBJ2-3	CASSGTGGTMDTQYF	TGTGCCAGCAGCGGGACAGGGGGCACTATGGATACGCAGTATTTT